The 27 T cell receptor beta chains in this list originate from one sample, sequenced in a study of cytomegalovirus exposure and HLA in healthy donors. The PCR was carried out with 60 Vbeta primers and 13 Jbeta primers. Generated by immunoSEQ multiplex PCR, the TCRdb table keeps only in-frame clones and is missing some. The sample yields about 110,000 clones, roughly 80% seen once. The sample taken for sequencing was PBMCs. The source is a man aged 25-45 years in good health and CMV-seropositive.

This clone has more than one count but fewer than ten. The chain uses TRBV5-1 and TRBJ2-5; TRBD2 matches 8 bases. CDR1 SGHRS and CDR2 YFSETQ come from the germline V gene. Germline trimming cut 4 bases from V and 6 bases from J; bases unmatched to any gene: 17. The CDR3 is 17 amino acids. CDR3 protein: CASSAGGLLGPYKTQYF. For the CDR3, the DNA is TGCGCCAGCAGCGCGGGAGGACTACTCGGGCCCTACAAGACCCAGTACTTC. Full variable domain (missing parts from reference TRBV5-1 and TRBJ2-5): KAGVTQTPRYLIKTRGQQVTLSCSPISGHRSVSWYQQTPGQGLQFLFEYFSETQRNKGNFPGRFSGRQFSNSRSEMNVSTLELGDSALYLCASSAGGLLGPYKTQYFGPGTRLLVL.

This sequence joins TRBV19 and TRBJ1-6, with D perhaps TRBD1 (6 bases). Trimming removed 6 bases from V and 9 bases from J, with 15 bases in between. The CDR3 is 14 amino acids. Germline V gene sequence: CDR1 LNHDA, CDR2 SQIVND (reference sequence). CDR3 amino acids: CASRGTSFSSPLHF. The DNA for the CDR3 is TGTGCCAGTAGAGGGACATCATTTAGTTCACCCCTCCACTTT.

In DNA, the CDR3 is TGTGCCAGCAGTGACCAGGGGGCGAATTCACCCCTCCACTTT. Translating gives CASSDQGANSPLHF. This sequence joins TRBV6-4 and TRBJ1-6, with 8 bases aligning to TRBD1. V shed 2 bases and J 7 bases; nucleotides not matched to a gene: 1. The CDR3 runs 14 residues. Germline V gene lookup returns CDR1 MRHNA and CDR2 SNTAGT.

The J gene is TRBJ2-1, the V gene TRBV6-1; 10 bases agree with TRBD2. CDR1 and CDR2 (germline): MNHNS, SASEGT. V trimming: 7 bases; J trimming: 4 bases; junction bases outside the gene matches: 1. This CDR3 has 13 residues. The CDR3 coding sequence is TGTGCCAGCAAAGCGGGAGGGTACAATGAGCAGTTCTTC. Its protein is CASKAGGYNEQFF.

The rearrangement uses TRBV5-1 and TRBJ2-7, with D perhaps TRBD1 (6 bases). V lost 0 bases to trimming and J lost 3 bases, with 19 bases between them. CDR3 length equals 17 residues. The germline V gene has CDR1 SGHRS and CDR2 YFSETQ. The CDR3 DNA reads TGCGCCAGCAGCTTGGCCTCGACAGGCGACTACAACTACGAGCAGTACTTC. It codes for CASSLASTGDYNYEQYF.

V and J are TRBV5-6 and TRBJ2-1, with a tentative D call TRBD2 (5 bases). Germline V gene lookup returns CDR1 SGHDT and CDR2 YYEEEE. V lost 4 bases to trimming and J lost 5 bases, with 13 bases between them. CDR3 length: 14 amino acids. This CDR3 reads CASSAGSPHNEQFF. In DNA, the CDR3 is TGTGCCAGCAGCGCGGGCTCACCGCACAATGAGCAGTTCTTC.

This clone was seen a handful of times. The chain joins TRBV7-2 to TRBJ2-5; 8 bases match TRBD2. V dropped 1 base and J dropped 5; count of bases not matched to a gene: 9. CDR1 SGHTA and CDR2 FQGNSA come from the germline V gene. The CDR3 covers 16 residues. CDR3 in amino acids: CASSLGTAGGRETQYF. The CDR3 DNA is TGTGCCAGCAGCTTAGGGACCGCGGGGGGCCGGGAGACCCAGTACTTC. The full variable domain, with the rest looked up from reference TRBV7-2 and TRBJ2-5, is GAGVSQSPSNKVTEKGKDVELRCDPISGHTALYWYRQSLGQGLEFLIYFQGNSAPDKSGLPSDRFSAERTGGSVSTLTIQRTQQEDSAVYLCASSLGTAGGRETQYFGPGTRLLVL.

This chain joins TRBV5-6 and TRBJ2-5; 10 nucleotides match TRBD1. With V trimmed by 4 bases and J by 5 bases, 8 bases remained unmatched. In germline, CDR1 is SGHDT, CDR2 YYEEEE. The CDR3 spans 15 residues. In nucleotides, the CDR3 is TGTGCCAGCAGCCAAACGACAGGGGGCAGGGAGACCCAGTACTTC. It codes for CASSQTTGGRETQYF.

The sample holds one count of this clone. The chain carries TRBV6-6 and TRBJ1-4; no firm D call. Germline lookup yields CDR1 MNHNY and CDR2 SVGAGI (reference sequence). Trimming stripped 11 bases from V and 0 bases from J, with 16 bases between. This CDR3 contains 15 residues. CDR3 loop: CAAAVSFATNEKLFF. In nucleotides, the CDR3 is TGTGCCGCTGCGGTATCCTTTGCAACTAATGAAAAACTGTTTTTT.

This clone was seen a single time. The genes are TRBV7-3 and TRBJ1-6; 9 bases map to TRBD1. The ends lost 5 bases at V and 7 bases at J; junction bases unmatched: 3. The CDR3 sequence is 14 residues long. Germline V lookup: CDR1 SGHTA, CDR2 FQGTGA. The CDR3 spells CASSIGTGNSPLHF. In DNA form, the CDR3 reads TGTGCCAGCAGCATCGGGACAGGGAATTCACCCCTCCACTTT.

The rearrangement uses TRBV13 and TRBJ2-7; 8 positions match TRBD1. After removal of 4 bases from V and 6 bases from J, the junction contained 11 bases not matched to a gene. The CDR3 totals 15 residues. Per the germline V gene, CDR1 is PRHDT and CDR2 is FYEKMQ (reference sequence). The CDR3 reads CASSWGTGGPGEQYF. In DNA, the CDR3 is TGTGCCAGCAGCTGGGGGACAGGCGGTCCGGGCGAGCAGTACTTC.

V and J are TRBV6-5 and TRBJ2-7; D unresolved. This CDR3 contains 13 residues. Trimming left V 4 bases short and J 6 bases short, with 13 bases between. Germline V lookup: CDR1 MNHEY, CDR2 SVGAGI. CDR3 sequence reads: CASSSPASTEQYV. The CDR3 DNA is TGTGCCAGCAGTTCCCCGGCTAGTACCGAGCAGTACGTC.

The J gene is TRBJ1-1, the V gene TRBV5-5; D ambiguous. Trimming left V 1 base short and J 4 bases short, with 8 bases between. Germline loops: CDR1 SGHKS, CDR2 YYEKEE (reference sequence). The CDR3 runs to 13 residues. The CDR3 loop is CASSLRGSTEAFF. CDR3 in DNA: TGTGCCAGCAGCTTGCGGGGAAGCACTGAAGCTTTCTTT.

This chain uses TRBV28 with TRBJ1-4; the D gene is possibly TRBD1 (5 bases). This CDR3 spans 20 amino acids. Germline V gene lookup returns CDR1 MDHEN and CDR2 SYDVKM. The V and J ends lost 3 bases and 6 bases respectively, with 29 bases between them. In DNA form, the CDR3 reads TGTGCCAGCAGTTTCCCTACCGGACAATTCTATTCACGCCAAGATGAAAAACTGTTTTTT. It specifies CASSFPTGQFYSRQDEKLFF.

The V and J genes are TRBV5-6 and TRBJ1-6, with 7 bases matching TRBD1. From germline, CDR1 is SGHDT and CDR2 YYEEEE. J was trimmed by 9 bases and V by 0 bases; bases with no gene match: 3. The CDR3 runs 14 residues. The CDR3 nucleotides are TGTGCCAGCAGCTTGGATCGGACAGGTTCACCCCTCCACTTT. Translating gives CASSLDRTGSPLHF.

This chain links TRBV21-1 with TRBJ2-1; the table's D call TRBD2 went unverified against the DNA. TRBV21-1 is designated a pseudogene. The CDR3 has 11 amino acids. Here the CDR3 DNA reads TGTGCCAGCAGCAATACCCAGGGAGGGCTCTTC. It encodes CASSNTQGGLF.

J is TRBJ2-1 and V is TRBV2, with TRBD2 matching 15 bases. CDR1 and CDR2 from the germline V gene are SNHLY and FYNNEI. The CDR3 totals 15 residues. Losses at the gene ends were 8 bases for V and 9 bases for J; bases not matched to a gene: 8. In DNA, the CDR3 is TGTGCCAGCGCGGGACTAGCGGGAGGAGTGGGTGAGCAGTTCTTC. It is translated as CASAGLAGGVGEQFF.

V is TRBV7-2 and J is TRBJ2-3; D gene uncertain. The CDR3 spans 16 residues. Germline V lookup: CDR1 SGHTA, CDR2 FQGNSA. V shed 0 bases and J shed 2 bases, with 12 bases lying between them. CDR3 in DNA: TGTGCCAGCAGCTTAGCAGCGACTCCCTACACAGATACGCAGTATTTT. It yields the protein CASSLAATPYTDTQYF.

The gene calls are TRBV19 and TRBJ2-6; D perhaps matches TRBD2 (5 bases). Germline values: CDR1 LNHDA, CDR2 SQIVND (reference sequence). This CDR3 region has 16 residues. Deletions cut 5 bases from V and 2 bases from J, with 13 bases between. The CDR3, as DNA: TGTGCCAGTAGTGAAGGGAGATCGGCTGGGGCCAACGTCCTGACTTTC. Amino acids: CASSEGRSAGANVLTF.

The chain has TRBV7-9 and TRBJ2-1; 8 nucleotides align to TRBD1. From germline, CDR1 is SEHNR and CDR2 FQNEAQ (reference sequence). The CDR3 totals 16 residues. Trimming removed 5 bases from V and 6 bases from J; junction bases left unmatched: 12. The CDR3: CASSPPGQGSGNEQFF. CDR3 DNA sequence: TGTGCCAGCAGCCCCCCCGGACAGGGATCCGGCAATGAGCAGTTCTTC. Filled out from reference TRBV7-9 and TRBJ2-1, the complete variable domain reads DTGVSQNPRHKITKRGQNVTFRCDPISEHNRLYWYRQTLGQGPEFLTYFQNEAQLEKSRLLSDRFSAERPKGSFSTLEIQRTEQGDSAMYLCASSPPGQGSGNEQFFGPGTRLTVL.

This clone occurred a few times. This sequence joins TRBV7-2 and TRBJ1-2; 10 bases are shared with TRBD1. The CDR3 is 15 amino acids. Germline loops: CDR1 SGHTA, CDR2 FQGNSA. V gave up 3 bases and J gave up 4 bases; unmatched junction bases: 5. In nucleotides, the CDR3 is TGTGCCAGCAGCTTCCGGACAGGGGGGTTCTATGGCTACACCTTC. This codes for CASSFRTGGFYGYTF.

The chain combines TRBV7-8 with TRBJ2-5; 13 nucleotides align to TRBD2. The DNA matches TRBJ2-7 better at its end, which makes the J call doubtful. The germline CDR1 and CDR2 sequences are SGHVS and FQNEAQ. CDR3 length: 14 residues. The CDR3 DNA reads as TGTGCCAGCAGCTGGACTAGCGGGGGCTACGAGCAGTACTTC. Protein product: CASSWTSGGYEQYF.

J is TRBJ2-1 and V is TRBV7-3, with 9 bases fitting TRBD1. There are 15 residues in the CDR3. The germline gives CDR1 SGHTA, CDR2 FQGTGA. The V segment lost 4 bases and the J segment 8 bases; nucleotides outside the gene matches: 9. This chain's CDR3 is CASSWAGTGYDEQFF. The CDR3 bases are TGTGCCAGCAGCTGGGCCGGGACAGGGTACGATGAGCAGTTCTTC.

The chain couples TRBV6-5 to TRBJ2-2, with D perhaps TRBD1 (6 bases). The germline CDR1 and CDR2 sequences are MNHEY and SVGAGI. The CDR3 loop spans 15 amino acids. V was pared by 0 bases and J by 3 bases, with 8 bases between. DNA of the CDR3: TGTGCCAGCAGTTACTCCCCAGGGGACACCGGGGAGCTGTTTTTT. Amino acid sequence: CASSYSPGDTGELFF.

This clone was recorded a few times. The chain uses TRBV28 and TRBJ1-2; no clear D gene. The CDR3 extends over 13 amino acids. The ends were cut back, 6 bases at V and 3 bases at J, with 11 bases in the middle. The germline CDR1 and CDR2 sequences are MDHEN and SYDVKM. In DNA form, the CDR3 reads TGTGCCAGCAGCACCGACGGGGACTATGGCTACACCTTC. It encodes CASSTDGDYGYTF.

The V gene is TRBV5-1, the J gene TRBJ1-2, with D unclear. Germline V gene lookup returns CDR1 SGHRS and CDR2 YFSETQ. The CDR3 has 15 residues. V was clipped by 1 base and J by 7 bases, with 17 bases between them. For the CDR3, the DNA is TGCGCCAGCAGCTTGTGGGAAGGAGGTTCGGGTGGCTACACCTTC. Its protein product is CASSLWEGGSGGYTF. The complete variable domain, with remaining parts taken from reference TRBV5-1 and TRBJ1-2, reads KAGVTQTPRYLIKTRGQQVTLSCSPISGHRSVSWYQQTPGQGLQFLFEYFSETQRNKGNFPGRFSGRQFSNSRSEMNVSTLELGDSALYLCASSLWEGGSGGYTFGSGTRLTVV.

The chain uses TRBV6-6 and TRBJ1-6; D gene uncertain. Looked up from germline, CDR1 is MNHNY and CDR2 is SVGAGI (reference sequence). The CDR3 is made up of 15 amino acids. V was clipped by 0 bases and J by 9 bases, with 12 bases between them. The CDR3 DNA follows: TGTGCCAGCAGTTACTCGACTGAGCTAGGTTCACCCCTCCACTTT. Amino acid sequence: CASSYSTELGSPLHF.